This T cell receptor (beta chain) appears in the sequencing data of a study of early T cells in non-severe SARS-CoV-2 infection (dated by TCRdb to the early 2020s). At the level of the whole study: TCR sequencing used bulk RNA from unsorted whole blood, so alpha and beta chains could not be paired. Here is what the overall study found, with its caveats: VDJdb matching was skewed toward anti-spike CD8 responses, so virus-specific expansions were likely underestimated and private and CD4 specificities were missed.

In its sample, this clonotype was seen a few times. Its cognate antigen has yet to be identified. No clone much larger than this one lies a single base away; base qualities are absent. Libraries were prepared through 5' RACE. The sequencer listed for this sample is NextSeq 500. The TCR library protocol attached unique molecular identifiers to individual cDNA molecules to correct for sequencing error and PCR bias. Both TCR alpha and beta chains were sequenced, and tight co-correlation was observed between alpha and beta sequence abundances in each sample. In the source study's methods: Decombinator V4 was used to perform V gene, J gene and CDR3 annotation of TCR sequences. Expanded TCRs were defined as changing significantly between any two time points under a Poisson model with p below 0.0001. Abundances of TCRs were expressed as counts per million after normalisation to the total number of TCRs sequenced in each sample. MAIT TCRs were defined by TRAV1-2 paired with TRAJ12, TRAJ20 or TRAJ33, and iNKT TCRs by TRAV10 paired with TRAJ18. A search of VDJdb, accessed on 1 November 2021, was run for TCRs annotated to CMV, EBV and SARS-CoV-2, with TCRs annotated for multiple antigens excluded. TCRdb trimmed the raw reads at Q25, called clones with MiXCR and kept productive beta chains. Every distinct CDR3 protein forms one entry, paired with its most common genes and DNA. TCRdb, not the original authors, processed these V and J calls. This sample comprises nearly 55,000 distinct CDR3 sequences, roughly 8.2% of them detected only once. 8% to 11% of the sample is in the top ten clones.

The germline V gene supplies CDR1 LGHNA and CDR2 YSLEER. V loses 5 bases, J loses 2 bases, and the germline ends lie 9 bases apart. Taken from cysteine to phenylalanine, the CDR3 has 14 residues. Of all the DNA, just the CDR3 is kept, 42 bases in frame from base 1. This was a case-control study nested in a cohort of healthcare workers in London, UK, who had nasopharyngeal swab PCR tests and blood samples taken every week. Healthcare workers were recruited during the week of the UK lockdown, between 23 and 31 March 2020, and followed weekly for up to roughly 16 weeks. The chain is assembled from TRBV4-3 and TRBJ2-2; no D gene is confidently identified. Sequences were derived from whole blood, sampled at baseline. The receptor comes from an adult who was a healthcare worker with PCR-confirmed SARS-CoV-2 infection or an uninfected control (not recorded which). The nucleotide sequence is given as TGCGCCAGCAGCGAAGGGCTTAACACCGGGGAGCTGTTTTTT. This sequence encodes CASSEGLNTGELFF.